These T cell receptor beta chains were read from a single sample in a study of molecular identifiers for immune sequencing clone quantification. A single record per CDR3 protein comes from TCRdb applying MiXCR to the PCR reads. Of about 320,000 distinct CDR3 sequences detected, 20% to 25% appear once; the ten largest clones hold approximately 0.8%. The source material was naive CD8+ T cells from blood, with Jurkat cell RNA spiked in. The receptor source for this set is a human donor in good health. Some libraries in this study had Jurkat cell RNA spiked in. The conserved cysteine and the conserved F or W are not part of the CDR3 here. The order of the fields is V gene, CDR3 protein.

TRBV7-9,ASSSAYEQY
TRBV7-9,ASSFTGTAGDEQY
TRBV7-9,ASSLTGGRPEQY
TRBV28,ASSWTGGAGQPQH
TRBV6-5,ASSLNSGTGGTYEQY
TRBV7-8,ASSLARGGEETQY
TRBV7-2,ASSLASRTSGTDTQY
TRBV5-6,ASSLLLGEQY
TRBV19,ASSISGTQETQY
TRBV13,ASSQTEGPETQY
TRBV27,ASSAAPYRGPPTGELF
TRBV16,ASSRENEQF
TRBV30,AWSFLSGNTGELF
TRBV5-4,ASSLWDRVHEQY
TRBV7-6,ASSPEVFGVPGNTGELF
TRBV7-9,ASSRTGSGANVLT
TRBV7-9,ASSLAGADTRY
TRBV5-6,AGSRDSQETQY
TRBV7-2,ASSSRLAGGRESTDTQY
TRBV6-2/TRBV6-3,ASSDPRETQETQY
TRBV6-2/TRBV6-3,ASSYVGADTQY
TRBV29-1,STDGDYGYT
TRBV18,ASSPPEGVGANVLT
TRBV28,ASSFRGSGTEAF
TRBV6-5,ASSYGQSIGELF
TRBV4-1,ASSQDNRATEAF
TRBV10-1,ASPQGGQQGQPQH
TRBV4-3,ASSQDTSGSYEQF
TRBV20-1,SARDVADYGYT
TRBV29-1,SVDEGGPYEQH
TRBV5-1,ASSEGENTEAF
TRBV7-8,AILVGGFTGELF
TRBV28,ASSTIASPDNEQF
TRBV28,ASSLFAGGPYEQY
TRBV4-1,ASSKGTSGRAEQY
TRBV3-1,ASSQEGRDTQY
TRBV7-6,ASSRTKNTGELF
TRBV10-3,AISEERLALVGEQF
TRBV11-1,ASSPGQLYSYEQY
TRBV7-6,ASSLTPDTQY
TRBV7-9,ASSLNWGTDTQY
TRBV29-1,SVKWRDRNTGELF